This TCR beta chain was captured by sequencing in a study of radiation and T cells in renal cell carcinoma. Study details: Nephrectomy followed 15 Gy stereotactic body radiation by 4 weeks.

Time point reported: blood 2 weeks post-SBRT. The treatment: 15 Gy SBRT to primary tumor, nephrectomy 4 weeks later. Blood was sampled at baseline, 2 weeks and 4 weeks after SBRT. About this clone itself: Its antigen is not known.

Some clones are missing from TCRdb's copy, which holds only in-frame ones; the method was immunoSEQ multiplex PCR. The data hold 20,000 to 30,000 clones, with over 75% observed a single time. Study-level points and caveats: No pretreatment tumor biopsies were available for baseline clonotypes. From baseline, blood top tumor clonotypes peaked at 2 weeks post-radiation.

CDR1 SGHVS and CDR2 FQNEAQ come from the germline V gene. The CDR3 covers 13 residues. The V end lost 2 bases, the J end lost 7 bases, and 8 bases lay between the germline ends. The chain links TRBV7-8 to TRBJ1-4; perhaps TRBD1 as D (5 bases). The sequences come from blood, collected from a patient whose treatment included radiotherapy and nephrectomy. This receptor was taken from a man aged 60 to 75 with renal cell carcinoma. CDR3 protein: CASSLSQAEKLFF. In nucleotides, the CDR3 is TGTGCCAGCAGCTTATCACAGGCTGAAAAACTGTTTTTT.